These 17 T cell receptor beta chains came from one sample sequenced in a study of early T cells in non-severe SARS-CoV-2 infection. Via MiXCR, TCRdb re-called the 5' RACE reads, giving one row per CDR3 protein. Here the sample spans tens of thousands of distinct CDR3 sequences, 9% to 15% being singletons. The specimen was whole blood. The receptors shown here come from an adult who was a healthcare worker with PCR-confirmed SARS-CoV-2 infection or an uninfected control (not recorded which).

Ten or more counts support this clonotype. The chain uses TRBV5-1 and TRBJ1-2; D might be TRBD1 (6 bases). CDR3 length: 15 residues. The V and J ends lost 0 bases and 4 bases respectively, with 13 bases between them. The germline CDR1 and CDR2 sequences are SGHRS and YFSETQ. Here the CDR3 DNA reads TGCGCCAGCAGCTTGGAACAGGGCTCAGGCTATGGCTACACCTTC. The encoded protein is CASSLEQGSGYGYTF.

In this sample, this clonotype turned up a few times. CDR3 sequence reads: CASSEGSQPKGPQHF. CDR3 nucleotides: TGTGCCAGCAGTGAGGGCTCCCAGCCCAAGGGGCCCCAGCATTTT. V usage is TRBV6-1 and J usage is TRBJ1-5; D gene uncertain. CDR1 is MNHNS, CDR2 SASEGT, per germline. The CDR3 length is 15 residues. V was shortened by 3 bases and J by 9 bases, with 18 bases between the two germline ends.

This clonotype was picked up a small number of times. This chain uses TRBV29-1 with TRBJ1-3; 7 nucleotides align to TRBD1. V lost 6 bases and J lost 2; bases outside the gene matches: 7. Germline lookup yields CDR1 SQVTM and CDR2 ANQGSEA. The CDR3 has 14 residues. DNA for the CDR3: TGCAGCGTCACCGGGACAGCCACTGGAAACACCATATATTTT. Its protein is CSVTGTATGNTIYF.

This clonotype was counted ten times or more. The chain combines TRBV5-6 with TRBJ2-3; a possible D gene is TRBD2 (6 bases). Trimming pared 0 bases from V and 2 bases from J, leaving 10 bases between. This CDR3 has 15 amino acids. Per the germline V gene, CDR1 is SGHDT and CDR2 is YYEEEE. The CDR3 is CASSLGAGNTDTQYF. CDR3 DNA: TGTGCCAGCAGCTTGGGGGCGGGGAACACAGATACGCAGTATTTT.

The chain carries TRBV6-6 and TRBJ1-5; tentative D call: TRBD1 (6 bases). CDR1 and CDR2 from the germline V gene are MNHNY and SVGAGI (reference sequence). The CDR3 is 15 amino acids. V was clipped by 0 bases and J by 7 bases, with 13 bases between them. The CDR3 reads CASSYSADRSQPQHF. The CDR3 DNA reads TGTGCCAGCAGTTACTCCGCCGACAGGAGCCAGCCCCAGCATTTT.

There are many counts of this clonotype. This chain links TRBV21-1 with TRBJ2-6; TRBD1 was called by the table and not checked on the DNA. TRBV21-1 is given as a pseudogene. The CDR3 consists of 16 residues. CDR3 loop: CASISPRGLRANVLTF. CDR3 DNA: TGTGCCAGCATCTCTCCCAGGGGGCTAAGGGCCAACGTCCTGACTTTC.

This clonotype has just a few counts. The CDR3 is CASSIRGGSSGNTIYF. DNA of the CDR3: TGTGCCAGTAGTATCCGCGGAGGGAGCTCTGGAAACACCATATATTTT. The V gene is TRBV19, the J gene TRBJ1-3; D is unresolved. This CDR3 region has 16 residues. Germline CDR1 and CDR2: LNHDA and SQIVND (reference sequence). V was shortened by 3 bases and J by 0 bases, with 12 bases between the two germline ends.

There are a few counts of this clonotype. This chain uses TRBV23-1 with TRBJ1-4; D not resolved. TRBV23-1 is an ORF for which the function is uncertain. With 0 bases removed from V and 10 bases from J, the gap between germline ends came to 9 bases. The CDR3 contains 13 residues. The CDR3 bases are TGCGCCAGCAGTCAATCGCGGTTGCGAAAACTGTTTTTT. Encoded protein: CASSQSRLRKLFF.

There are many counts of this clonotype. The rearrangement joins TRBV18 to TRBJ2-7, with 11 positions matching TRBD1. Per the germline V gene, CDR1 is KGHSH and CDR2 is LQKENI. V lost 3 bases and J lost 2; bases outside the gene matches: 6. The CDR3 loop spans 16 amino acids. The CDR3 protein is CASSPIPGQGAYEQYF. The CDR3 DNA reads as TGTGCCAGCTCACCCATCCCGGGACAGGGGGCCTACGAGCAGTACTTC.

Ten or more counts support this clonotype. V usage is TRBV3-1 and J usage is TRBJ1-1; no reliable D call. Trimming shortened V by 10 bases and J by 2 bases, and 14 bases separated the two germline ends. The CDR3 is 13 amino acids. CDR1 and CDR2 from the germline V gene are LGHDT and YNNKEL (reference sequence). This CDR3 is CATAVGRNTEAFF. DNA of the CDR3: TGTGCCACCGCCGTCGGGCGTAACACTGAAGCTTTCTTT.

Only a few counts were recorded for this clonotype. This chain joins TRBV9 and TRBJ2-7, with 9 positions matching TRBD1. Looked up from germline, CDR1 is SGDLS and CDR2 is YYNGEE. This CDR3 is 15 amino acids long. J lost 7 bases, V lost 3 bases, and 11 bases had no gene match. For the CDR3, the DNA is TGTGCCAGCAGCGCAGCCGGGACAGGGACGTCTGAGCAGTACTTC. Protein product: CASSAAGTGTSEQYF.

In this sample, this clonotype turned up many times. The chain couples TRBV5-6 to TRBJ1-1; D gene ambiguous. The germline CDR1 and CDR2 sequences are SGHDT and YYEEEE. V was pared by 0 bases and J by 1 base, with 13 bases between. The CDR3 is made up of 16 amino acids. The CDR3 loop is CASSLVFNSRNTEAFF. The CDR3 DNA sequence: TGTGCCAGCAGCTTGGTATTTAACAGCCGGAACACTGAAGCTTTCTTT.

CDR3 loop: CATSDLRQAYEQYF. Written as DNA, the CDR3 is TGTGCCACCAGTGATTTGAGACAGGCCTACGAGCAGTACTTC. The chain links TRBV24-1 to TRBJ2-7, with TRBD1 as a possible D gene (6 bases). Germline CDR1 and CDR2: KGHDR and SFDVKD. Trimming removed 0 bases at V and 2 bases at J, with 7 bases between. The CDR3 spans 14 residues.

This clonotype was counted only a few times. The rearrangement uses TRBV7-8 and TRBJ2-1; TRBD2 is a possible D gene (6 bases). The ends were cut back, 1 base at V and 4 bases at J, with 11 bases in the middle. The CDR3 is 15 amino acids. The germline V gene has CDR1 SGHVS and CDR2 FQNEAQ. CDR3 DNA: TGTGCCAGCAGCTTAGTACCTGGGGGGTACAATGAGCAGTTCTTC. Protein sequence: CASSLVPGGYNEQFF. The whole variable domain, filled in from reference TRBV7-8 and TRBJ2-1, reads GAGVSQSPRYKVAKRGQDVALRCDPISGHVSLFWYQQALGQGPEFLTYFQNEAQLDKSGLPSDRFFAERPEGSVSTLKIQRTQQEDSAVYLCASSLVPGGYNEQFFGPGTRLTVL.

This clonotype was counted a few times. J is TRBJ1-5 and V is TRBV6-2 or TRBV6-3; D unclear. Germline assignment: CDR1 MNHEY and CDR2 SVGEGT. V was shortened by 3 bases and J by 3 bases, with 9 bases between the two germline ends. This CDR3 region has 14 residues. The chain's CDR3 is CASSYVGVNQPQHF. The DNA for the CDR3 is TGTGCCAGCAGTTATGTTGGGGTCAATCAGCCCCAGCATTTT.

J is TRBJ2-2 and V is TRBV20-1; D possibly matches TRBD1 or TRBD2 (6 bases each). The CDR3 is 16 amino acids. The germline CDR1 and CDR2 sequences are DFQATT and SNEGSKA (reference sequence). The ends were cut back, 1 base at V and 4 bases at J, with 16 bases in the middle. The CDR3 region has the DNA TGCAGTGCTAGAGCTAGGGGGGCCCCGGGCACCGGGGAGCTGTTTTTT. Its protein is CSARARGAPGTGELFF.

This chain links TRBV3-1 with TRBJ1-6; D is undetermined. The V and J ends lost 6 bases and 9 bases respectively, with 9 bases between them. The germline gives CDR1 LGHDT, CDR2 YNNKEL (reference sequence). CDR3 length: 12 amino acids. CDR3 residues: CASRGSSSPLHF. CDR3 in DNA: TGTGCCAGCAGGGGCAGCTCTTCACCCCTCCACTTT.